Shown below are 30 T cell receptor beta chains from a single sample sequenced in a study of cytomegalovirus exposure and HLA in healthy donors. The PCR contained 60 Vbeta and 13 Jbeta primers. The assay was immunoSEQ multiplex PCR, and TCRdb's table has in-frame clones only and misses some. The data contain about 200,000 clones, approximately 80% of them singletons. The specimen sequenced was PBMCs. The source is a girl aged 2-10 years in good health and CMV-seronegative.

The chain combines TRBV7-3 with TRBJ2-1; 8 bases map to TRBD2. V trimming: 5 bases; J trimming: 0 bases; junction bases outside the gene matches: 15. The germline V gene encodes CDR1 SGHTA and CDR2 FQGTGA. The CDR3 is 19 residues long. CDR3 protein: CASSLLPRGGLSSYNEQFF. CDR3 bases: TGTGCCAGCAGCCTATTACCCCGGGGGGGCCTGAGCTCCTACAATGAGCAGTTCTTC. Combining the CDR3 with reference TRBV7-3 and TRBJ2-1 gives the whole variable domain GAGVSQTPSNKVTEKGKYVELRCDPISGHTALYWYRQSLGQGPEFLIYFQGTGAADDSGLPNDRFFAVRPEGSVSTLKIQRTERGDSAVYLCASSLLPRGGLSSYNEQFFGPGTRLTVL.

This rearrangement joins TRBV6-5 to TRBJ1-2, with TRBD1 matching over 8 bases. This CDR3 has 13 residues. Germline V lookup: CDR1 MNHEY, CDR2 SVGAGI. The trim removed 7 bases at V and 4 bases at J, leaving 5 bases unmatched. CDR3 sequence reads: CASTLDRAYGYTF. CDR3 DNA: TGTGCCAGCACCCTGGACAGGGCCTATGGCTACACCTTC.

The rearrangement joins TRBV29-1 to TRBJ2-2, with 7 bases that match TRBD1. Trimming at V came to 5 bases and at J to 1 base, leaving 4 bases not matched to a gene. CDR1 is SQVTM, CDR2 ANQGSEA, per germline. CDR3 size: 14 residues. The chain's CDR3 is CSVRTGVNTGELFF. The DNA for the CDR3 is TGCAGCGTTCGGACAGGAGTGAACACCGGGGAGCTGTTTTTT.

The CDR3 region has the DNA TGCGCCAGCAGCACTGGACAGGGCCTCTATGGCTACACCTTC. Its protein product is CASSTGQGLYGYTF. The V and J genes are TRBV5-1 and TRBJ1-2; the match to TRBD1 covers 8 bases. Germline V gene lookup returns CDR1 SGHRS and CDR2 YFSETQ. With V trimmed by 4 bases and J by 4 bases, 6 bases remained unmatched. This CDR3 region has 14 residues.

The rearrangement links TRBV4-2 to TRBJ2-1; 7 nucleotides agree with TRBD1. Germline V gene data show CDR1 as LGHNA and CDR2 as YNFKEQ. J was trimmed by 16 bases and V by 0 bases; bases with no gene match: 6. This CDR3 has 12 residues. CDR3 amino acids: CASSQERGGHFF. CDR3 nucleotides: TGTGCCAGCAGCCAAGAGAGAGGGGGCCACTTCTTC.

The V gene is TRBV6-1, the J gene TRBJ2-5; a weak D match, TRBD2 (6 bases). The CDR3 is 15 amino acids. The V and J ends lost 1 base and 2 bases respectively, with 11 bases between them. Germline V CDR1 and CDR2: MNHNS, SASEGT. The CDR3 DNA is TGTGCCAGCAGTGAAGGTAGAGGGAGGCAAGAGACCCAGTACTTC. The encoded protein is CASSEGRGRQETQYF.

This rearrangement joins TRBV5-1 to TRBJ1-2; possible D gene TRBD1, 6 bases. CDR3 length: 16 residues. Germline lookup yields CDR1 SGHRS and CDR2 YFSETQ. Trimming removed 0 bases at V and 2 bases at J, with 14 bases between. CDR3 protein: CASSLDTTGENYGYTF. The CDR3 DNA follows: TGCGCCAGCAGCTTGGATACGACAGGCGAGAACTATGGCTACACCTTC.

V is TRBV2 and J is TRBJ2-2; possible D gene TRBD2, 6 bases. This CDR3 has 14 residues. Germline V CDR1 and CDR2: SNHLY, FYNNEI. V was cut by 8 bases and J by 3 bases, with 13 bases left in between. CDR3 in amino acids: CASAFGSYTGELFF. The CDR3 DNA reads TGTGCCAGCGCTTTCGGGAGTTACACCGGGGAGCTGTTTTTT.

As for this clone: Other DNA sequences of this sample code for an identical CDR3. V is TRBV27 and J is TRBJ1-1; D call uncertain. CDR3 size: 13 residues. Germline values: CDR1 MNHEY, CDR2 SMNVEV (reference sequence). V lost 2 bases to trimming and J lost 0 bases, with 4 bases between them. The DNA of the CDR3 is TGTGCCAGCAGTTTAACGGTGAACACTGAAGCTTTCTTT. Protein sequence: CASSLTVNTEAFF.

This clone was seen a handful of times. This chain joins TRBV5-4 and TRBJ2-6, with TRBD1 as a possible D gene (6 bases). Trimming shortened V by 0 bases and J by 2 bases, and 12 bases separated the two germline ends. CDR1 is SGHNT and CDR2 is YYREEE in the germline V gene (reference sequence). The CDR3 is 17 amino acids. CDR3 protein: CASSLEQGSAGANVLTF. Here the CDR3 DNA reads TGTGCCAGCAGCTTGGAACAGGGTTCGGCTGGGGCCAACGTCCTGACTTTC.

CDR3 sequence: CASSQTPVEDWGTQYF. The CDR3 DNA is TGTGCCAGCAGCCAAACACCAGTGGAGGACTGGGGTACGCAGTATTTT. The chain combines TRBV4-2 with TRBJ2-3, with D possibly TRBD2 on 5 matching bases. V was clipped by 2 bases and J by 8 bases, with 20 bases between them. The CDR3 spans 16 residues. From germline, CDR1 is LGHNA and CDR2 YNFKEQ.

DNA of the CDR3: TGTGCCAGCAGTTACTCTGGGACTAGCCTTGCCTACGAGCAGTACTTC. It yields the protein CASSYSGTSLAYEQYF. The V call is TRBV6-5, the J call TRBJ2-7; TRBD2 agrees at 9 bases. J gave up 2 bases and V 0 bases, and 5 bases lay outside the gene matches. The CDR3 spans 16 residues. Germline CDR1 is MNHEY and CDR2 is SVGAGI.

The V and J genes are TRBV5-1 and TRBJ2-5; maybe TRBD2 (5 bases). The J call may be incorrect, as the DNA end agrees better with TRBJ2-7. Germline lookup yields CDR1 SGHRS and CDR2 YFSETQ. CDR3 size: 14 residues. The CDR3 reads CASSLAGMGYEQYF. CDR3 coding DNA: TGCGCCAGCAGCTTGGCGGGGATGGGGTACGAGCAGTACTTC.

V gene TRBV15 combines with J gene TRBJ1-1, with a possible D match to TRBD1 (6 bases). CDR3 length equals 15 residues. Germline-derived CDR1 and CDR2 are LNHNV and YYDKDF (reference sequence). V was shortened by 3 bases and J by 11 bases, with 22 bases between the two germline ends. CDR3 sequence reads: CATSRGADRLGGAFF. In DNA, the CDR3 is TGTGCCACCAGCAGGGGGGCCGACAGGTTGGGAGGGGCTTTCTTT.

This chain uses TRBV4-2 with TRBJ1-2, with 10 bases fitting TRBD1. Germline loops: CDR1 LGHNA, CDR2 YNFKEQ. V was clipped by 0 bases and J by 8 bases; unmatched bases: 9. The CDR3 sequence is 16 residues long. The CDR3 region has the DNA TGTGCCAGCAGCCAAGAGGCCGGGACAGGGGCGGACGGCTACACCTTC. This sequence encodes CASSQEAGTGADGYTF.

The rearrangement links TRBV15 to TRBJ1-4; D gene unclear. In germline, CDR1 is LNHNV, CDR2 YYDKDF (reference sequence). This CDR3 has 14 residues. With 0 bases removed from V and 10 bases from J, the gap between germline ends came to 12 bases. The CDR3 coding sequence is TGTGCCACCAGCAGAGATTCCCTCCCCGGAAAACTGTTTTTT. Residues: CATSRDSLPGKLFF.

This clone was observed a handful of times. The J gene is TRBJ1-4, the V gene TRBV10-3; 8 nucleotides agree with TRBD1. The length of the CDR3 is 15 residues. V shed 10 bases and J 0 bases; nucleotides not matched to a gene: 7. Looked up from germline, CDR1 is ENHRY and CDR2 is SYGVKD. The DNA for the CDR3 is TGTGCCACGAGGGGACAGGACGCAACTAATGAAAAACTGTTTTTT. It codes for CATRGQDATNEKLFF.

The rearrangement joins TRBV6-5 to TRBJ2-5, with D perhaps TRBD2 (6 bases). The CDR3 is made up of 15 amino acids. The germline V and J ends were trimmed by 2 bases and 4 bases, with 14 bases remaining between them. Germline V CDR1 and CDR2: MNHEY, SVGAGI. The CDR3 DNA reads as TGTGCCAGCAGTTACCGTGCGGAGGGTGGAGAGACCCAGTACTTC. This translates into CASSYRAEGGETQYF.

The chain combines TRBV7-9 with TRBJ2-1; 7 nucleotides match TRBD2. V lost 4 bases to trimming and J lost 0 bases; unmatched junction nucleotides: 6. Germline V gene sequence: CDR1 SEHNR, CDR2 FQNEAQ (reference sequence). The CDR3 has 16 residues. The CDR3 protein is CASSSVIAGSYNEQFF. CDR3 sequence (DNA): TGTGCCAGCAGCTCAGTAATAGCGGGCTCCTACAATGAGCAGTTCTTC.

This chain joins TRBV10-3 and TRBJ2-3; D unclear. This CDR3 spans 14 amino acids. V was pared by 1 base and J by 2 bases, with 7 bases between. Per germline, CDR1 ENHRY and CDR2 SYGVKD. CDR3 nucleotides: TGTGCCATCAGTGAGTTGGAGCACACAGATACGCAGTATTTT. As protein: CAISELEHTDTQYF.

The chain combines TRBV11-2 with TRBJ1-2, with 9 bases that match TRBD1. Trimming at V came to 0 bases and at J to 6 bases, leaving 5 bases not matched to a gene. This CDR3 region has 15 residues. In germline, CDR1 is SGHAT, CDR2 FQNNGV. The CDR3 DNA reads as TGTGCCAGCAGCTTAGAGCCAGGGACAGGGAATGGCTACACCTTC. Translating gives CASSLEPGTGNGYTF.

This chain connects TRBV4-2 to TRBJ2-5, with D possibly TRBD1 on 5 matching bases. Germline V lookup: CDR1 LGHNA, CDR2 YNFKEQ. This CDR3 has 13 amino acids. V lost 1 base to trimming and J lost 3 bases, with 6 bases between them. The CDR3 spells CASSQVGEETQYF. The CDR3 region has the DNA TGTGCCAGCAGCCAAGTAGGGGAAGAGACCCAGTACTTC.

The rearrangement uses TRBV7-8 and TRBJ2-3; D is unresolved. Germline V CDR1 and CDR2: SGHVS, FQNEAQ. The V and J ends lost 4 bases and 3 bases respectively, with 11 bases between them. This CDR3 spans 14 amino acids. CDR3 residues: CASSYLVDTDTQYF. The CDR3 nucleotides read TGTGCCAGCAGCTATTTAGTAGATACAGATACGCAGTATTTT.

The chain joins TRBV7-2 to TRBJ2-1, with a possible D match to TRBD1 (6 bases). CDR1 and CDR2 from the germline V gene are SGHTA and FQGNSA. Trimming took off 4 bases at V and 5 bases at J, with 15 bases between the two ends. The CDR3 covers 15 residues. The CDR3 coding sequence is TGTGCCAGCAGCTCCTCAGGGGCGAGTGACAATGAGCAGTTCTTC. It translates to CASSSSGASDNEQFF.

The rearrangement joins TRBV28 to TRBJ2-3; TRBD2 is a possible D gene (5 bases). Germline assignment: CDR1 MDHEN and CDR2 SYDVKM. The CDR3 spans 14 residues. For the CDR3, the DNA is TGTGCATCAACCGCCGCATTCCGCGGGGATACGCAGTATTTT. Translating gives CASTAAFRGDTQYF.

The chain carries TRBV19 and TRBJ2-5; D call uncertain. The CDR3 sequence is 16 residues long. V was trimmed by 6 bases and J by 5 bases, leaving 22 bases between them. In germline, CDR1 is LNHDA, CDR2 SQIVND (reference sequence). The chain's CDR3 is CASRTTLGHWKETQYF. The DNA of the CDR3 is TGTGCCAGTAGAACCACACTGGGCCACTGGAAGGAGACCCAGTACTTC.

The rearrangement uses TRBV5-1 and TRBJ2-3; the D gene is possibly TRBD2 (7 bases). Germline V gene data show CDR1 as SGHRS and CDR2 as YFSETQ. This CDR3 region has 15 residues. The germline V and J ends were trimmed by 2 bases and 0 bases, with 10 bases remaining between them. CDR3 bases: TGCGCCAGCAGCTTTAGGGGGGGAAGCACAGATACGCAGTATTTT. Translating it yields CASSFRGGSTDTQYF. Complete variable domain (other parts from reference TRBV5-1 and TRBJ2-3): KAGVTQTPRYLIKTRGQQVTLSCSPISGHRSVSWYQQTPGQGLQFLFEYFSETQRNKGNFPGRFSGRQFSNSRSEMNVSTLELGDSALYLCASSFRGGSTDTQYFGPGTRLTVL.

The rearrangement uses TRBV5-1 and TRBJ1-2, with 8 bases aligning to TRBD1. This CDR3 is 14 amino acids long. Germline CDR1 reads SGHRS; CDR2 reads YFSETQ. V dropped 4 bases and J dropped 5; count of bases not matched to a gene: 7. The CDR3, as DNA: TGCGCCAGCAGCACGACAGGGGACACTTATGGCTACACCTTC. Protein sequence: CASSTTGDTYGYTF.

The rearrangement uses TRBV29-1 and TRBJ1-1; D is perhaps TRBD1 (6 bases). The V and J ends lost 4 bases and 1 base respectively, with 25 bases between them. CDR1 is SQVTM, CDR2 ANQGSEA, per germline. The CDR3 totals 18 residues. The CDR3 sequence: CSVVYRGRGTHKNTEAFF. CDR3 nucleotides: TGCAGCGTTGTATATAGGGGTAGGGGGACACACAAGAACACTGAAGCTTTCTTT.

The rearrangement joins TRBV11-3 to TRBJ2-1, with D perhaps TRBD2 (6 bases). Trimming removed 8 bases at V and 2 bases at J, with 13 bases between. The CDR3 length is 14 residues. Germline V gives CDR1 SGHNT, CDR2 YENEEA. CDR3 coding DNA: TGTGCCAGCTACCCTAGCGCGACCTACAATGAGCAGTTCTTC. This gives the protein CASYPSATYNEQFF. Filled out from reference TRBV11-3 and TRBJ2-1, the complete variable domain reads EAGVVQSPRYKIIEKKQPVAFWCNPISGHNTLYWYLQNLGQGPELLIRYENEEAVDDSQLPKDRFSAERLKGVDSTLKIQPAELGDSAVYLCASYPSATYNEQFFGPGTRLTVL.